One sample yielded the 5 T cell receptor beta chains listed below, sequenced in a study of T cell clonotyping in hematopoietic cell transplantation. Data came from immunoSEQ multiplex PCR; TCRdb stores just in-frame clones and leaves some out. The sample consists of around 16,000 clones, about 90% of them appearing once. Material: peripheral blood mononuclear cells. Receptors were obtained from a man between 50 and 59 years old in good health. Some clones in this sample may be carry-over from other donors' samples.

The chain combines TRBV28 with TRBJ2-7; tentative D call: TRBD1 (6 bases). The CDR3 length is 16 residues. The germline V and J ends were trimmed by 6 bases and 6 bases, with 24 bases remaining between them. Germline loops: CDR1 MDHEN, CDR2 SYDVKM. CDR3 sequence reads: CASRIGQPTSTLEQYF. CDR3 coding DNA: TGTGCCAGCAGAATAGGACAGCCTACATCCACCCTCGAGCAGTACTTC.

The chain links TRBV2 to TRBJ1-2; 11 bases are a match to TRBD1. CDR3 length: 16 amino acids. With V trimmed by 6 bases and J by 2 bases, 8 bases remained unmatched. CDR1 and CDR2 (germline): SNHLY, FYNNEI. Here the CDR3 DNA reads TGTGCCAGCAGCCCGGACAGGGGGCGTGGGAACTATGGCTACACCTTC. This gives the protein CASSPDRGRGNYGYTF.

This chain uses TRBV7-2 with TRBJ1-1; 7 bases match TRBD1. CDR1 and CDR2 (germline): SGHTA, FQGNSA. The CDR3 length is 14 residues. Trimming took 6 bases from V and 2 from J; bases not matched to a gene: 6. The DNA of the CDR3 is TGTGCCAGCAGTCGAGGACAGGCAAACACTGAAGCTTTCTTT. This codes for CASSRGQANTEAFF.

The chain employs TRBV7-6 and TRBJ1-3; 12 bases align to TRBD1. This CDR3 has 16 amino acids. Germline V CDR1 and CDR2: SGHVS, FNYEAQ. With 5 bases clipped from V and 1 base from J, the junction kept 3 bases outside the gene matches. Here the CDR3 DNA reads TGTGCCAGCAGCCCGGGACAGGGGGCATCTGGAAACACCATATATTTT. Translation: CASSPGQGASGNTIYF.

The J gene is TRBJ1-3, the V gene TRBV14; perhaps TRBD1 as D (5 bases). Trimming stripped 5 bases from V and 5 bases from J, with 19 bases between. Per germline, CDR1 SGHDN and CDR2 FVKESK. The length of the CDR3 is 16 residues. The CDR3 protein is CASSGFGTVERNTIYF. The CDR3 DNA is TGTGCCAGCAGCGGCTTCGGGACGGTGGAACGAAACACCATATATTTT.